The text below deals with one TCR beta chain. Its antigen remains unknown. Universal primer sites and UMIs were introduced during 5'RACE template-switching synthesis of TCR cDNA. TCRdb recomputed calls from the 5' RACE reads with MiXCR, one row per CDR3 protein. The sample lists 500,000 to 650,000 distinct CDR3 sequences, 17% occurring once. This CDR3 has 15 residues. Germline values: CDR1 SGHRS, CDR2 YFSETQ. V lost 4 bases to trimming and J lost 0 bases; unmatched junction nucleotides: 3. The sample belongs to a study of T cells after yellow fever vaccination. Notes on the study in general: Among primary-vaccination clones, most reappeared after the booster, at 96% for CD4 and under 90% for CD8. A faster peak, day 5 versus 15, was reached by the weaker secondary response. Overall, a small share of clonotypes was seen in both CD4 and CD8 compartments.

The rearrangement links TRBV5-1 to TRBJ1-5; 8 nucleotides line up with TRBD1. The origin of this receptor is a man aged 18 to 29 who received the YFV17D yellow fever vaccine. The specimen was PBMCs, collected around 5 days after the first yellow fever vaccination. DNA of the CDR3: TGCGCCAGCAGCATCCAGGGGGCTAGCAATCAGCCCCAGCATTTT. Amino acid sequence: CASSIQGASNQPQHF.